The sequence of this TCR beta chain was determined in a study of cytomegalovirus exposure and HLA in healthy donors. CDR1 LNHNV and CDR2 YYDKDF come from the germline V gene (reference sequence). This CDR3 has 15 amino acids. Trimming left V 0 bases short and J 0 bases short, with 8 bases between. 60 Vbeta and 13 Jbeta primers were used in PCR. Here immunoSEQ multiplex PCR was the method, and the copy in TCRdb shows in-frame clones only, minus some. Of approximately 110,000 clones listed, around 77% are singletons. The material sequenced was PBMCs. The chain is built from TRBV15 and TRBJ2-5; D is perhaps TRBD1 (5 bases). This receptor was taken from a woman under 40 in good health and CMV-seropositive. DNA for the CDR3: TGTGCCACCAGCAGAGATCAGGGCAACCAAGAGACCCAGTACTTC. Residues: CATSRDQGNQETQYF.